This section outlines one T cell receptor (beta chain) sequence together with its context. These data come from a study of blood T cell repertoires in COVID-19. Germline loops: CDR1 SNHLY, CDR2 FYNNEI. The CDR3 runs 17 residues. Deletions cut 1 base from V and 7 bases from J, with 20 bases between. Some clones are missing from TCRdb's copy, which holds only in-frame ones; the method was immunoSEQ multiplex PCR. The table lists over 90,000 clones, around 90% of them singletons, with about 2.9% in the top ten. The TCR comes from a man aged 45-65 years with active or convalescent COVID-19. The chain recombines TRBV2 with TRBJ1-5, with a weak D call TRBD1 (6 bases). Specimen: peripheral blood. The CDR3 reads CASSEGLGGPSRQPQHF. In DNA form, the CDR3 reads TGTGCCAGCAGTGAAGGTTTGGGGGGGCCGTCAAGGCAGCCCCAGCATTTT.